The T cell receptor (beta chain) described here comes from a study of post-analysis software for immune sequencing data. Overall study results and limits: Among a handful of TRBV segments more frequent in patients than controls were TRBV5-6, TRBV5-1 and TRBV20-1.

Unique molecular identifiers were present in the TCR beta cDNA libraries. cDNA molecules numbering 400,000 to 550,000 came from roughly 1 to 10 million T cells. TCRdb re-called the PCR reads with MiXCR, one entry per CDR3 protein. The repertoire includes around 200,000 distinct CDR3 sequences, around 29% of them detected once, and around 3.7% sits in the top ten. On this clonotype: Its antigen is currently unknown.

The CDR3 consists of 13 residues. Germline loops: CDR1 DFQATT, CDR2 SNEGSKA (reference sequence). V dropped 3 bases and J dropped 1 base, with 7 bases sitting between them. The V call is TRBV20-1, the J call TRBJ1-5; D unclear. The sample was blood. The sequence was collected from a girl younger than 18 with multiple sclerosis. This CDR3 is CSARKVSNQPQHF. CDR3 bases: TGCAGTGCTAGGAAAGTGAGCAATCAGCCCCAGCATTTT.